Listed below are T cell receptor beta chains from one sample, sequenced in a study of T cell responses to AZD1222 COVID-19 vaccine. Clones were read by immunoSEQ multiplex PCR, and TCRdb kept only the in-frame ones, dropping some. The sample yields some 130,000 clones, about nine tenths seen once. The specimen comprised peripheral blood, sampled on day 0 of AZD1222 vaccination. All receptors derive from an adult in good health. Each CDR3 is given with its conserved first and last residue. The D gene is left open where the match is weak. Only part of the rows carry a size: once, few, many, or a class if the clone is expanded.

d_call	j_call	v_call	clone_size	cdr3_aa	cdr3_nt
TRBD1	TRBJ2-7	TRBV18	NA	CASSARSGQIYEQYF	TGTGCCAGCTCAGCAAGGTCGGGACAGATTTACGAGCAGTACTTC
TRBD1	TRBJ1-1	TRBV20-1	NA	CSASLSGTGENTEAFF	TGCAGTGCTAGTCTTTCCGGGACAGGGGAGAACACTGAAGCTTTCTTT
TRBD1	TRBJ2-5	TRBV14	once	CASGTGGGETQYF	TGTGCCAGCGGGACAGGGGGCGGAGAGACCCAGTACTTC
NA	TRBJ1-2	TRBV3-1/TRBV3-2	NA	CASSAGGRGYTF	TGTGCCAGCAGTGCCGGGGGGCGAGGCTACACCTTC
NA	TRBJ2-7	TRBV5-1	few	CASSLTGTNSYEQYF	TGCGCCAGCAGCTTGACAGGGACCAATTCCTACGAGCAGTACTTC
NA	TRBJ1-5	TRBV29-1	NA	CSVEGGENQPQHF	TGCAGCGTTGAAGGGGGCGAGAATCAGCCCCAGCATTTT
NA	TRBJ1-2	TRBV7-2	NA	CASSLIGTSNYGYTF	TGTGCCAGCAGCTTAATAGGGACCAGCAACTATGGCTACACCTTC
TRBD1	TRBJ2-7	TRBV19	NA	CASSLEVDRGHHYEQYF	TGTGCCAGTAGTCTGGAAGTTGACAGGGGGCACCACTACGAGCAGTACTTC
TRBD1	TRBJ2-7	TRBV11-2	NA	CASSLYGTDGEQYF	TGTGCCAGCAGCTTATATGGGACAGACGGGGAGCAGTACTTC
NA	TRBJ2-7	TRBV19	NA	CASSISKNEQYF	TGTGCCAGTAGTATATCGAAGAACGAGCAGTACTTC
NA	TRBJ2-1	TRBV11-2	NA	CASSPRVGGGNEQFF	TGTGCCAGCAGCCCTCGTGTGGGTGGGGGGAATGAGCAGTTCTTC
NA	TRBJ2-7	TRBV27	once	CASRSMTASYEQYF	TGTGCCAGCAGATCTATGACAGCCTCCTACGAGCAGTACTTC
NA	TRBJ2-1	TRBV6-2/TRBV6-3	NA	CASSYTRNEQFF	TGTGCCAGCAGTTACACTCGCAATGAGCAGTTCTTC
TRBD1	TRBJ1-2	TRBV28	few	CASSFGWTGTYYGYTF	TGTGCCAGCAGTTTCGGGTGGACAGGGACCTACTATGGCTACACCTTC
NA	TRBJ1-1	TRBV15	NA	CATSAPTHRNTEAFF	TGTGCCACCAGCGCTCCAACCCACCGGAACACTGAAGCTTTCTTT
TRBD2	TRBJ2-2	TRBV9	NA	CASSVVAGENTGELFF	TGTGCCAGCAGCGTAGTAGCGGGGGAGAACACCGGGGAGCTGTTTTTT
NA	TRBJ2-7	TRBV6-5	NA	CASSNGPFPYEQYF	TGTGCCAGCAGTAACGGGCCCTTTCCCTACGAGCAGTACTTC
NA	TRBJ1-5	TRBV6-5	NA	CASSYEGGNQPQHF	TGTGCCAGCAGTTACGAGGGGGGAAATCAGCCCCAGCATTTT
TRBD2	TRBJ2-7	TRBV18	NA	CASSGTSGVEQYF	TGTGCCAGCTCCGGGACTAGCGGGGTCGAGCAGTACTTC
NA	TRBJ2-7	TRBV5-8	NA	CASSLALRDFGSYEQYF	TGTGCCAGCAGCTTGGCCCTTCGAGATTTTGGCTCCTACGAGCAGTACTTC
TRBD2	TRBJ2-5	TRBV4-1	NA	CASSPRTSSGQETQYF	TGCGCCAGCAGCCCTCGCACCTCTAGCGGTCAAGAGACCCAGTACTTC
NA	TRBJ1-4	TRBV18	once	CASSPQVQATNEKLFF	TGTGCCAGCTCACCACAGGTGCAGGCAACTAATGAAAAACTGTTTTTT
NA	TRBJ2-3	TRBV6-5	NA	CASSGDGKTDTQYF	TGTGCCAGCAGCGGGGACGGCAAGACAGATACGCAGTATTTT
TRBD1	TRBJ1-2	TRBV24-1	NA	CATSSTGGLGYTF	TGTGCCACCAGTTCCACAGGGGGCCTTGGCTACACCTTC
NA	TRBJ1-1	TRBV3-1/TRBV3-2	NA	CASSQTDRTEAFF	TGTGCCAGCAGCCAGACCGATAGGACTGAAGCTTTCTTT
NA	TRBJ2-2	TRBV5-4	NA	CASTRQETGELFF	TGTGCCAGCACCCGGCAGGAGACCGGGGAGCTGTTTTTT
TRBD1	TRBJ1-2	TRBV4-1	many	CASSHLGQGAGYTF	TGCGCCAGCAGCCATCTAGGACAGGGTGCTGGCTACACCTTC
TRBD1	TRBJ1-2	TRBV7-9	NA	CASSAGQGAGYTF	TGTGCCAGCAGCGCGGGACAGGGGGCTGGCTACACCTTC
TRBD2	TRBJ2-1	TRBV6-6	NA	CASSSAGGLLNEQFF	TGTGCCAGCAGTTCGGCGGGGGGACTGTTGAATGAGCAGTTCTTC
NA	TRBJ1-6	TRBV28	NA	CASSNTAYSYNSPLHF	TGTGCCAGCAGTAACACGGCGTACTCCTATAATTCACCCCTCCACTTT
NA	TRBJ1-1	TRBV6-5	once	CASSRGPETEAFF	TGTGCCAGCTCTCGGGGGCCGGAGACTGAAGCTTTCTTT